This TCR beta chain was identified during a study of Ad26.COV2.S vaccination and SARS-CoV-2 variants. On the study more broadly: The vaccine Ad26.COV2.S was put into the muscle once, or twice with 56 days between.

The germline gives CDR1 SGHDT, CDR2 YYEEEE. The germline V and J ends were trimmed by 4 bases and 9 bases, with 19 bases remaining between them. The CDR3 loop spans 15 amino acids. Assay used: immunoSEQ multiplex PCR; TCRdb lists only in-frame clones, some missing. The table includes about 320,000 clones, around four fifths detected once. Sample treatment: approximately 18 received Ad26.COV2.S at low or high dose, single or two shots; about 5 received placebo; per-sample allocation not given. Samples were taken on day 63 after the first vaccine or placebo injection. An 18-55-year-old adult in Boston served as donor. About this clone: Its antigen is currently unknown.

Findings and limits, study-wide: Greater spike-specific TCR breadth was seen in vaccine recipients than in placebo recipients.

This TCR derives from a person aged 18 to 59 who received the Ad26.COV2.S COVID-19 vaccine or a placebo. The input for sequencing was peripheral blood, taken in a trial of Ad26.COV2.S vaccine versus placebo. V usage is TRBV5-6 and J usage is TRBJ2-2, with D possibly TRBD1 on 6 matching bases. This chain's CDR3 is CASSLLTGSIRELFF. CDR3 DNA: TGTGCCAGCAGCCTCCTGACAGGCTCGATTCGGGAGCTGTTTTTT.